Listed below are T cell receptor beta chains from one sample, sequenced in a study of blood T cell repertoires in COVID-19. Clones were read by immunoSEQ multiplex PCR, and TCRdb kept only the in-frame ones, dropping some. The sample consists of about 390,000 clones, approximately 89% of them appearing once. Specimen: peripheral blood. These receptors all stem from a woman in her sixties with COVID-19, enrolled during active disease. CDR3s include the opening cysteine and the closing phenylalanine or tryptophan. A D gene is named only where the DNA matches it firmly. Clone size appears in some rows only: once, few, many, or a class for an expanded clone.

clone size,V gene,D gene,J gene,CDR3 protein,CDR3 DNA
-,TRBV5-1,TRBD2,TRBJ2-7,CASSPGLAGGFYEQYF,TGCGCCAGCAGCCCCGGACTAGCGGGGGGATTCTACGAGCAGTACTTC
-,TRBV5-1,TRBD2,TRBJ2-7,CASSDGLATYEQYF,TGCGCCAGCAGCGACGGACTAGCGACCTACGAGCAGTACTTC
-,TRBV19,-,TRBJ1-1,CASKSQGNTEAFF,TGTGCCAGTAAGTCACAGGGGAACACTGAAGCTTTCTTT
once,TRBV19,-,TRBJ2-2,CASSPRKDGELFF,TGTGCCAGTAGTCCGCGGAAGGACGGGGAGCTGTTTTTT
once,TRBV4-1,TRBD2,TRBJ2-7,CASSQGLGTKAYEQYF,TGCGCCAGCAGCCAAGGCTTAGGGACTAAAGCCTACGAGCAGTACTTC
once,TRBV6-5,-,TRBJ2-6,CASNPGVSGANVLTF,TGTGCCAGCAATCCAGGGGTCTCTGGGGCCAACGTCCTGACTTTC
few,TRBV27,-,TRBJ2-2,CASSEDWYTNTGELFF,TGTGCCAGCAGTGAAGACTGGTATACGAACACCGGGGAGCTGTTTTTT
few,TRBV2,-,TRBJ1-3,CASSPGPRGGNTIYF,TGTGCCAGCAGTCCGGGCCCCAGGGGCGGAAACACCATATATTTT
-,TRBV6-5,-,TRBJ1-6,CASRVDTAHTPLHF,TGTGCCAGCAGGGTTGACACGGCTCATACACCCCTCCACTTT
few,TRBV5-1,TRBD1,TRBJ2-1,CASQTGKARGGEQFF,TGCGCCAGCCAGACAGGGAAGGCCAGAGGGGGTGAGCAGTTCTTC
-,TRBV18,-,TRBJ1-1,CASSPYSGGTEAFF,TGTGCCAGCTCACCATATTCCGGGGGAACTGAAGCTTTCTTT
-,TRBV6-1,-,TRBJ2-2,CASSELRSFTGELFF,TGTGCCAGCAGTGAACTAAGGAGCTTTACCGGGGAGCTGTTTTTT
-,TRBV5-4,TRBD2,TRBJ2-1,CASSFGGGASYNEQFF,TGTGCCAGCAGCTTTGGCGGGGGGGCTTCTTACAATGAGCAGTTCTTC
-,TRBV7-9,-,TRBJ1-1,CASSLAPWNTEAFF,TGTGCCAGCAGCTTAGCCCCTTGGAACACTGAAGCTTTCTTT
-,TRBV2,TRBD1,TRBJ2-7,CASRGTGGLKYF,TGTGCCAGCAGAGGTACAGGGGGCCTTAAGTACTTC
once,TRBV9,TRBD2,TRBJ2-7,CASARGGGAGEQYF,TGTGCCAGCGCCCGGGGCGGGGGGGCCGGAGAGCAGTACTTC
-,TRBV27,TRBD1,TRBJ1-5,CASSTQGARQPQHF,TGTGCCAGCAGTACCCAGGGGGCTCGGCAGCCCCAGCATTTT
-,TRBV28,-,TRBJ1-2,CASSLGGVFYGYTF,TGTGCCAGCAGTTTAGGGGGGGTATTCTATGGCTACACCTTC
-,TRBV4-1,-,TRBJ1-2,CASSQDRADGYTF,TGCGCCAGCAGCCAAGACAGGGCGGACGGCTACACCTTC
once,TRBV11-2,-,TRBJ2-5,CASSLTWGQLQETQYF,TGTGCCAGCAGCTTGACCTGGGGACAATTGCAAGAGACCCAGTACTTC
-,TRBV5-1,TRBD1,TRBJ1-1,CASSYKPGGGGTEAFF,TGCGCCAGCAGCTATAAACCAGGGGGCGGAGGCACTGAAGCTTTCTTT
-,TRBV10-1,-,TRBJ2-2,CASSEEDKGTGELFF,TGCGCCAGCAGTGAAGAGGACAAAGGGACCGGGGAGCTGTTTTTT
-,TRBV28,-,TRBJ1-2,CASSRSPSGGYTF,TGTGCCAGCAGCCGTTCCCCGTCAGGGGGCTACACCTTC
once,TRBV2,-,TRBJ1-6,CASSDGRSSYNSPLHF,TGTGCCAGCAGTGACGGTAGGAGCTCCTATAATTCACCCCTCCACTTT
-,TRBV3-1/TRBV3-2,TRBD1,TRBJ1-2,CASSAPLGQAGRGYTF,TGTGCCAGCAGCGCCCCCCTCGGACAGGCTGGACGGGGCTACACCTTC
-,TRBV5-6,-,TRBJ1-4,CASSLWVGDSEKLFF,TGTGCCAGCAGCTTATGGGTAGGCGACAGTGAAAAACTGTTTTTT
-,TRBV7-2,-,TRBJ2-7,CASSLVGGVLAEQYF,TGTGCCAGCAGCTTAGTAGGCGGGGTGTTGGCCGAGCAGTACTTC
-,TRBV5-1,-,TRBJ2-5,CASSLFAQAETQYF,TGCGCCAGCAGCTTGTTTGCTCAGGCAGAGACCCAGTACTTC
-,TRBV12-3/TRBV12-4,-,TRBJ2-3,CASSLSEDTQYF,TGTGCCAGCAGTTTATCGGAGGACACGCAGTATTTT
-,TRBV6-1,TRBD1,TRBJ1-4,CASSDLGTGDEKLFF,TGTGCCAGCAGTGATCTGGGGACAGGAGATGAAAAACTGTTTTTT
-,TRBV5-1,-,TRBJ2-3,CASSLGQGVDTQYF,TGCGCCAGCAGCTTGGGGCAGGGCGTAGATACGCAGTATTTT
-,TRBV28,TRBD2,TRBJ2-7,CASSLTRGGPYEQYF,TGTGCCAGCAGTTTAACGCGGGGGGGTCCCTACGAGCAGTACTTC
few,TRBV9,TRBD2,TRBJ2-1,CASSVMERGGLNEQFF,TGTGCCAGCAGCGTAATGGAGCGGGGGGGACTTAATGAGCAGTTCTTC
-,TRBV6-6,-,TRBJ2-7,CASSYGGYGEQYF,TGTGCCAGCAGTTACGGGGGCTACGGCGAGCAGTACTTC
-,TRBV3-1/TRBV3-2,TRBD1,TRBJ2-6,CASSLRDRGVRSGANVLTF,TGTGCCAGCAGCCTCCGGGACAGGGGTGTGAGATCTGGGGCCAACGTCCTGACTTTC
-,TRBV19,-,TRBJ1-1,CATQTAPTGTEAFF,TGTGCCACTCAAACGGCCCCGACGGGCACTGAAGCTTTCTTT
-,TRBV7-3,-,TRBJ2-3,CASSLAGGTDTQYF,TGTGCCAGCAGCTTGGCAGGGGGCACAGATACGCAGTATTTT
-,TRBV6-5,-,TRBJ2-5,CASSYRPTGPRTQYF,TGTGCCAGCAGTTACAGGCCTACCGGCCCTAGGACCCAGTACTTC
few,TRBV27,TRBD2,TRBJ2-1,CASSVIGGGANEQFF,TGTGCCAGCAGCGTAATTGGCGGGGGGGCCAATGAGCAGTTCTTC
-,TRBV6-5,-,TRBJ2-6,CASALAGANVLTF,TGTGCCAGCGCGTTGGCTGGGGCCAACGTCCTGACTTTC
-,TRBV6-5,-,TRBJ1-5,CASSPTGTKNQPQHF,TGTGCCAGCAGTCCTACAGGAACAAAAAATCAGCCCCAGCATTTT
-,TRBV28,-,TRBJ2-7,CASKVAGASEYEQYF,TGTGCCAGCAAGGTCGCGGGGGCCTCGGAATACGAGCAGTACTTC
once,TRBV4-1,TRBD2,TRBJ2-2,CASSQGLFSGGRNTGELFF,TGCGCCAGCAGCCAGGGGTTATTTAGCGGGGGGAGGAACACCGGGGAGCTGTTTTTT
-,TRBV28,-,TRBJ2-7,CASTPSLVVYEQYF,TGTGCCAGCACCCCAAGCCTCGTAGTCTACGAGCAGTACTTC
-,TRBV19,-,TRBJ2-4,CASSIVGGLHRYF,TGTGCCAGTAGTATAGTGGGGGGGCTGCACAGGTACTTC
once,TRBV7-9,TRBD2,TRBJ2-7,CASSLAGSSYEQYF,TGTGCCAGCAGCCTAGCGGGGAGCTCCTACGAGCAGTACTTC
-,TRBV5-5,-,TRBJ1-6,CASSLKGDSPLHF,TGTGCCAGCAGCTTGAAAGGGGATTCACCCCTCCACTTT
-,TRBV7-2,-,TRBJ2-5,CASSLGLRTAGGETQYF,TGTGCCAGCAGCTTAGGATTAAGGACAGCCGGCGGGGAGACCCAGTACTTC
-,TRBV5-1,-,TRBJ2-1,CASSLAGTRSYNEQFF,TGCGCCAGCAGCTTGGCCGGGACAAGATCCTACAATGAGCAGTTCTTC
-,TRBV18,-,TRBJ2-1,CASSPRGDEQFF,TGTGCCAGCTCACCCCGGGGTGATGAGCAGTTCTTC
-,TRBV2,-,TRBJ2-6,CASSESGQAGANVLTF,TGTGCCAGCAGTGAAAGTGGGCAGGCTGGGGCCAACGTCCTGACTTTC
-,TRBV6-5,-,TRBJ2-7,CASGPEGTKQYF,TGTGCCAGCGGTCCCGAAGGGACAAAGCAGTACTTC
-,TRBV5-1,TRBD2,TRBJ2-7,CASSLGGTSSYEQYF,TGCGCCAGCAGCTTGGGGGGGACTAGCTCCTACGAGCAGTACTTC
-,TRBV28,-,TRBJ2-7,CASSLGGSLSYEQYF,TGTGCCAGCAGTTTGGGGGGTTCCCTCTCCTACGAGCAGTACTTC